This is a list of T cell receptor beta chains from one sample in a study of naive and memory T cell subsets. TCRdb processed the UMI-ligation and nested PCR reads anew with MiXCR; each CDR3 protein has one entry. The sample holds more than 95,000 distinct CDR3 sequences, more than 12% seen once. The sample comprised naive CD8+ T cells from blood. These receptors were collected from a human donor in good health. Both conserved end residues are trimmed from each CDR3. D genes are given only for firm matches.

V gene	J gene	D gene	CDR3 protein
TRBV15	TRBJ2-4	TRBD2	ATSLDSGRGDIQY
TRBV5-4	TRBJ1-6	TRBD1	ASSARDRVYSPLH
TRBV4-3	TRBJ2-3	TRBD2	ASSQEPSGLADTQY
TRBV30	TRBJ2-1	NA	AWSVGKISEQF
TRBV12-3/TRBV12-4	TRBJ2-1	TRBD1	ASSLGQGYGNEQF
TRBV12-3/TRBV12-4	TRBJ2-5	NA	ASSHRERETQY
TRBV6-6	TRBJ2-3	NA	ASSYSTRFTDTQY
TRBV12-3/TRBV12-4	TRBJ1-2	NA	ASSLGGSKT
TRBV7-9	TRBJ2-7	NA	VTDPSYEQY
TRBV15	TRBJ2-1	TRBD2	ATSPLAGGNNEQF
TRBV25-1	TRBJ1-2	NA	ARSFRGYT
TRBV12-3/TRBV12-4	TRBJ2-1	TRBD2	ASHWRERLYNEQF
TRBV19	TRBJ1-6	NA	ASSIMWNSPLH
TRBV4-3	TRBJ2-1	NA	ASSQDPAGLDAYNEQF
TRBV27	TRBJ2-7	NA	ASSQGTFLGTYEQY
TRBV4-2	TRBJ1-1	NA	ASRQTGLSQGTEAF
TRBV29-1	TRBJ2-3	NA	SVPPVGTDTQY
TRBV12-3/TRBV12-4	TRBJ2-5	NA	ASSLGGPGETQY
TRBV29-1	TRBJ2-7	NA	SVVARGVEQY
TRBV19	TRBJ2-6	NA	ASKSGANVLT
TRBV7-6	TRBJ2-1	TRBD2	ASSPRTSGSPDEQF
TRBV28	TRBJ2-5	TRBD2	ASSFPGTSRQETQY
TRBV15	TRBJ1-5	NA	ATSSWGASFNQPQH
TRBV27	TRBJ2-1	NA	ASSEIHNNEQF
TRBV29-1	TRBJ2-7	NA	SVDIGLAEQY
TRBV7-9	TRBJ1-5	NA	ASSFTGANQPQH
TRBV27	TRBJ1-2	TRBD1	ASSSLLGQISGYT
TRBV6-5	TRBJ2-1	TRBD1	ASSPGQGGNEQF
TRBV5-1	TRBJ2-7	NA	ASSYQSSYEQY
TRBV20-1	TRBJ2-3	NA	SARDMDTDTQY
TRBV2	TRBJ1-1	NA	ASSGKEAF
TRBV7-6	TRBJ2-1	NA	ASSPKQEYNEQF
TRBV9	TRBJ2-5	NA	ASSVADTGVTQY
TRBV15	TRBJ1-1	NA	ATSRDRRGTEAF
TRBV27	TRBJ1-2	NA	ASSNRGGGLYGYT
TRBV14	TRBJ1-1	TRBD1	ASSQDPPGGWGTEAF
TRBV19	TRBJ2-1	TRBD1	ASSTPGDRGDYNEQF
TRBV24-1	TRBJ2-7	TRBD1	ATSETGGYEQY
TRBV6-5	TRBJ1-1	NA	ASSYDRTMNTEAF
TRBV12-3/TRBV12-4	TRBJ2-1	TRBD2	ASSISGSSNEQF
TRBV12-3/TRBV12-4	TRBJ2-1	TRBD2	ASSFPGLAGVNSYNEQF
TRBV12-3/TRBV12-4	TRBJ1-5	NA	ASSGDSYNQPQH
TRBV14	TRBJ1-2	TRBD1	ASSQDDRGLGYT
TRBV7-9	TRBJ1-1	TRBD1	ASSGTGADTEAF
TRBV11-2	TRBJ2-7	NA	ASSSAQGQY
TRBV6-2/TRBV6-3	TRBJ2-3	NA	ASSYLTGLTDTQY
TRBV4-2	TRBJ2-3	NA	ASSQGIFTDTQY
TRBV19	TRBJ1-2	NA	ATSMARGHGYT